The 9 T cell receptor beta chains below were found in one sample sequenced in a study of blood T cell repertoires in COVID-19. Assay used: immunoSEQ multiplex PCR; TCRdb lists only in-frame clones, some missing. The data show roughly 98,000 clones, 70% to 85% seen once. The sequencing input was peripheral blood. The receptors were gathered from a man aged 65 to 79 with active or convalescent COVID-19.

This clone was recorded once. The genes are TRBV14 and TRBJ2-6; TRBD2 might be the D (5 bases). The CDR3 runs to 16 residues. Trimming pared 3 bases from V and 3 bases from J, leaving 12 bases between. The germline V gene encodes CDR1 SGHDN and CDR2 FVKESK. DNA for the CDR3: TGTGCCAGCAGCCACCGAGGAGGTATTGGGGCCAACGTCCTGACTTTC. Translating it yields CASSHRGGIGANVLTF.

The chain couples TRBV6-1 to TRBJ1-6; TRBD1 might be the D (6 bases). The ends were cut back, 4 bases at V and 9 bases at J, with 22 bases in the middle. This CDR3 region has 17 residues. CDR1 MNHNS and CDR2 SASEGT come from the germline V gene. The CDR3 protein is CASSGNWGGPGGSPLHF. As DNA, the CDR3 is TGTGCCAGCAGTGGGAACTGGGGGGGCCCCGGGGGTTCACCCCTCCACTTT.

On this clone: The germline gene is not matched at one end of the junction; a read error may be the cause. This chain joins TRBV4-2 and TRBJ2-7; 9 nucleotides agree with TRBD1. CDR3 length equals 15 residues. Per germline, CDR1 LGHNA and CDR2 YNFKEQ. For the CDR3, the DNA is TGTGCCAGCACCCAAACAGGGGGCGAGTTCGACGAGCAGTACTTC. Protein: CASTQTGGEFDEQYF.

V gene TRBV6-1 combines with J gene TRBJ1-1, with 9 bases lining up with TRBD1. Trimming at V came to 0 bases and at J to 5 bases, leaving 7 bases not matched to a gene. Germline V lookup: CDR1 MNHNS, CDR2 SASEGT. The CDR3 runs 16 residues. CDR3 DNA sequence: TGTGCCAGCAGTGAAGCGGGACAGGGTGGTTGGACTGAAGCTTTCTTT. Amino acid sequence: CASSEAGQGGWTEAFF.

The CDR3 here is CASSLTAGDQPQHF. The CDR3 DNA is TGTGCCAGCAGCTTAACGGCCGGAGATCAGCCCCAGCATTTT. The genes are TRBV7-3 and TRBJ1-5, with no clear D. Germline V lookup: CDR1 SGHTA, CDR2 FQGTGA. Trimming removed 0 bases from V and 5 bases from J, with 8 bases in between. The CDR3 is made up of 14 amino acids.

Concerning this clone: The junction differs from germline at one of its ends, possibly a read error. The J gene is TRBJ1-1, the V gene TRBV6-5; maybe TRBD1 (5 bases). CDR1 and CDR2 (germline): MNHEY, SVGAGI. CDR3 length: 13 residues. CDR3 coding DNA: TGTGCCAGCAGTTACGGGGCGTACACTCAAGCTTTCTTT. Its translation: CASSYGAYTQAFF.

The V gene is TRBV7-9, the J gene TRBJ1-6, with D maybe TRBD1 (6 bases). CDR1 is SEHNR and CDR2 is FQNEAQ in the germline V gene (reference sequence). The V and J ends lost 6 bases and 8 bases respectively, with 14 bases between them. The CDR3 consists of 14 residues. CDR3 bases: TGTGCCAGCAGATCTCACAGGGATTATTCACCCCTCCACTTT. Protein: CASRSHRDYSPLHF.

The chain has TRBV5-1 and TRBJ2-1; 14 bases map to TRBD2. After removal of 4 bases from V and 3 bases from J, the junction contained 18 bases not matched to a gene. The CDR3 contains 21 residues. CDR1 and CDR2 from the germline V gene are SGHRS and YFSETQ. The CDR3 region has the DNA TGCGCCAGCAGCCCGGTAGGGACTAGCGGGGGCCCAATTCGGGACTACAATGAGCAGTTCTTC. Its protein product is CASSPVGTSGGPIRDYNEQFF.

This chain connects TRBV6-2 or TRBV6-3 to TRBJ2-5; no clear D. V lost 6 bases and J lost 7, with 9 bases in between. CDR3 length: 11 amino acids. Germline CDR1 is MNHEY and CDR2 is SVGEGT. CDR3 in DNA: TGTGCCAGCAGCTCCCCGGGGACCCAGTACTTC. Encoded protein: CASSSPGTQYF.